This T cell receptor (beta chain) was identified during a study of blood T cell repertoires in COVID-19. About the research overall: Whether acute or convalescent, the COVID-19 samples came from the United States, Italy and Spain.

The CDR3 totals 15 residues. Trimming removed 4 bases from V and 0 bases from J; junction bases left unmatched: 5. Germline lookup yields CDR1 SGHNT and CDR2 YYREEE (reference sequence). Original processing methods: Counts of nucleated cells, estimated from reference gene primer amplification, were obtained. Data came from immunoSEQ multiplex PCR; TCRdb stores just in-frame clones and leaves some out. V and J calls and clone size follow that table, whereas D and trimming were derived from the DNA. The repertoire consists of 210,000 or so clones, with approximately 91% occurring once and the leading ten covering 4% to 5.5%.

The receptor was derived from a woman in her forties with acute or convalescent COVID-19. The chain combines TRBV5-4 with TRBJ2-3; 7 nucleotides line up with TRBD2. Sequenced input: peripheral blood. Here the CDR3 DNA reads TGTGCCAGCAGCCCAGGACTAGTTAGCACAGATACGCAGTATTTT. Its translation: CASSPGLVSTDTQYF.